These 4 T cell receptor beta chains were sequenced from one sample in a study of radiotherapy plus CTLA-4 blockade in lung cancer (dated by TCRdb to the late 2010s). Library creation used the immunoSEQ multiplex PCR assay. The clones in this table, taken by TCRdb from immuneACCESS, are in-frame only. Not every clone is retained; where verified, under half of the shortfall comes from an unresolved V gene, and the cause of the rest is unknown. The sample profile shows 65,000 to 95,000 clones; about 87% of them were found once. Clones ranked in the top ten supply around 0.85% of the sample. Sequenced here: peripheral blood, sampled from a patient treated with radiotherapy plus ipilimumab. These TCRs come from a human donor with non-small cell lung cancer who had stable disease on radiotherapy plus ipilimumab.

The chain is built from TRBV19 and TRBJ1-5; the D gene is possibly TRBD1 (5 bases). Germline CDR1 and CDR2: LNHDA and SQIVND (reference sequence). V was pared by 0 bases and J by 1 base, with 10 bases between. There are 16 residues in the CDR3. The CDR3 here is CASSIEAGRSNQPQHF. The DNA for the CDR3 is TGTGCCAGTAGTATAGAAGCAGGGAGGAGCAATCAGCCCCAGCATTTT.

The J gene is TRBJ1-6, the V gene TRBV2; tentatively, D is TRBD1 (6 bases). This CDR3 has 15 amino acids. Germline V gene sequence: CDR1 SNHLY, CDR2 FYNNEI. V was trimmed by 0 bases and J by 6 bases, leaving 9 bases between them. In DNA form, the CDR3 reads TGTGCCAGCAGTGAAGCAACAGGGATTAATTCACCCCTCCACTTT. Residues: CASSEATGINSPLHF.

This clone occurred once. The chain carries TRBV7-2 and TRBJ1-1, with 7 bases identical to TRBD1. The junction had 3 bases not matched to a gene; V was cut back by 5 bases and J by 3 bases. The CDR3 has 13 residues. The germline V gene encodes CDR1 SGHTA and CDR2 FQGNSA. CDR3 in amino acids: CASSLQGYTEAFF. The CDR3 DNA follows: TGTGCCAGCAGCCTACAGGGGTACACTGAAGCTTTCTTT.

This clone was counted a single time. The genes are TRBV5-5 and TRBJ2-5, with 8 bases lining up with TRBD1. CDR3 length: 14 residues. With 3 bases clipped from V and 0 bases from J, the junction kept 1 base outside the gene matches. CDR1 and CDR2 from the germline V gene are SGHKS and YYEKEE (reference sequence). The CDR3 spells CASSSTGDQETQYF. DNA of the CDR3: TGTGCCAGCAGCTCGACAGGGGACCAAGAGACCCAGTACTTC.